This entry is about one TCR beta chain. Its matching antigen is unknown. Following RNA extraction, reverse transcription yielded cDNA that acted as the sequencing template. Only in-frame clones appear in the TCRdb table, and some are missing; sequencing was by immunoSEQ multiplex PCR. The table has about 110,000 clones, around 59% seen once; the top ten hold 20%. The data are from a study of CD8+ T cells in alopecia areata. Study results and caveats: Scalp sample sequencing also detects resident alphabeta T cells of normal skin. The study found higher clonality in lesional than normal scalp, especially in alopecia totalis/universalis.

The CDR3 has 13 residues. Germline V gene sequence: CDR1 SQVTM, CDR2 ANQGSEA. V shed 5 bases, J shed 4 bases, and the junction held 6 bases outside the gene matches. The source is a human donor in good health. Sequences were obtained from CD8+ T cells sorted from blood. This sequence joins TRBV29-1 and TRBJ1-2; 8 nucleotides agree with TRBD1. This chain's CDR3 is CSVSTGEGYGYTF. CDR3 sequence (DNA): TGCAGCGTTTCGACAGGGGAGGGCTATGGCTACACCTTC.